This T cell receptor beta chain was sequenced in a study of regulatory T cells in long-lasting Graves disease. Findings and caveats of the study: Persistent-disease Graves' patients showed less TCR diversity than new cases.

This clonotype occurred a few times. Its antigen is unidentified. Indicated time point: newly diagnosed GD, antithyroid drugs for less than 3 months. With RNA extracted from PBMCs as input, the TCR library was made. Arm-PCR of CDR3 regions with iRepertoire HTBI primers generated TCR beta libraries. TCRdb re-called the multiplex PCR reads with MiXCR, one entry per CDR3 protein. Of roughly 500,000 distinct CDR3 sequences in the sample, approximately 12% were seen once. Separately, the same data were catalogued under a study of T cells in Graves' hyperthyroidism and ophthalmopathy. From that paper: Diagnosing involved the use of clinical symptoms, serum thyroxine and TRAb, thyroid ultrasound and orbital computed tomography. Using the HTBI primer set, a first-round RT-PCR was run on the TCR CDR3.

This receptor was identified in a man between 25 and 39 years old with Graves disease. The starting material was peripheral blood mononuclear cells (PBMCs), obtained at new diagnosis, from a patient treated with antithyroid drugs.

CDR3 coding DNA: TGTGCCAGCAGTTACTCTCAGGGACGGAACGAGCAGTACTTC. Its protein product is CASSYSQGRNEQYF. J is TRBJ2-7 and V is TRBV6-2 or TRBV6-3; D might be TRBD1 or TRBD2, each matching 5 bases. V was trimmed by 0 bases and J by 5 bases, leaving 11 bases between them. The germline gives CDR1 MNHEY, CDR2 SVGEGT. This CDR3 is 14 amino acids long.